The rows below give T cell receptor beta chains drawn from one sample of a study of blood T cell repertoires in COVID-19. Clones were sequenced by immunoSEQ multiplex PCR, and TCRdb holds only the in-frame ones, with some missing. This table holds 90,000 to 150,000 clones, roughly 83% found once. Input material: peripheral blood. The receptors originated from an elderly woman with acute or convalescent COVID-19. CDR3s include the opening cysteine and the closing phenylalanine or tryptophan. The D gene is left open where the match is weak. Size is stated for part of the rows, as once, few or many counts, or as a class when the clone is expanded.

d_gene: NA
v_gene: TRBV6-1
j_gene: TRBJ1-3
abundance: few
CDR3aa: CASSEVLSGNTIYF
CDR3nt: TGTGCCAGCAGTGAGGTACTCTCTGGAAACACCATATATTTT

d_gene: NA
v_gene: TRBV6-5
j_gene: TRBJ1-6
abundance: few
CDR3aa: CATRSWTAYNSPLHF
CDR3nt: TGTGCCACCCGAAGTTGGACAGCCTATAATTCACCCCTCCACTTT

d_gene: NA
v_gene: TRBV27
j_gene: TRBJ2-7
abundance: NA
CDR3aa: CASSFPGTPSYEQYF
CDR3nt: TGTGCCAGCAGTTTCCCCGGGACACCGAGTTACGAGCAGTACTTC

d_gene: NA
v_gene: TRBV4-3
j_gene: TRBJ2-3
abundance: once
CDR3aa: CASSQDSSRRADTQYF
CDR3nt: TGCGCCAGCAGCCAAGATTCTAGCAGGAGGGCAGATACGCAGTATTTT

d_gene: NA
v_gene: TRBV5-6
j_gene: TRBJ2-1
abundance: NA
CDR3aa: CASGSSYNEQFF
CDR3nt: TGTGCCAGCGGGAGTTCCTACAATGAGCAGTTCTTC

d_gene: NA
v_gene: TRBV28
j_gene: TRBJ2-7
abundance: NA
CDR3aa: CASSLTGIEQYF
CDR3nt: TGTGCCAGCAGTTTAACGGGAATCGAGCAGTACTTC

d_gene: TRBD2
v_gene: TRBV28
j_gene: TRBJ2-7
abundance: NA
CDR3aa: CASSLTAGGPGEQYF
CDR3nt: TGTGCCAGCAGTTTAACAGCGGGAGGGCCGGGCGAGCAGTACTTC

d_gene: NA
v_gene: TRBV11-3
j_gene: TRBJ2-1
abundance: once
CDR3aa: CASSLDQEDEQFF
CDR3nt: TGTGCCAGCAGCTTAGATCAGGAAGATGAGCAGTTCTTC

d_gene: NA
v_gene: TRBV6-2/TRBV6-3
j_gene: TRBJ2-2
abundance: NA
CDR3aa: CASSYGPGANTGELFF
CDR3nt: TGTGCCAGCAGTTACGGGCCGGGAGCCAACACCGGGGAGCTGTTTTTT

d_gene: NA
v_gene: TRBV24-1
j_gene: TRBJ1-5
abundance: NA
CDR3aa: CATSDRLDQPQHF
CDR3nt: TGTGCCACCAGTGACCGATTAGATCAGCCCCAGCATTTT

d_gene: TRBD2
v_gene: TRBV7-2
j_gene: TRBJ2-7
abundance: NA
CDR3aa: CASSRTGTSSIYEQYF
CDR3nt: TGTGCCAGCAGTCGGACCGGGACTAGCTCCATCTACGAGCAGTACTTC

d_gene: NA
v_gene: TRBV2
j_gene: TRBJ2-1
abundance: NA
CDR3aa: CASSERSGKGDNEQFF
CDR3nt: TGTGCCAGCAGTGAAAGGTCAGGGAAAGGCGACAATGAGCAGTTCTTC

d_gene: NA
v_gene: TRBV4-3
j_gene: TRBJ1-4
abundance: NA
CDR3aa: CASSQVRAGEKLFF
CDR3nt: TGCGCCAGCAGCCAAGTCAGGGCCGGGGAAAAACTGTTTTTT

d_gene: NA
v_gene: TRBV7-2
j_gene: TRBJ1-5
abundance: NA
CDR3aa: CASSLQSLLTNQPQHF
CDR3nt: TGTGCCAGCAGCTTACAATCATTGCTAACCAATCAGCCCCAGCATTTT

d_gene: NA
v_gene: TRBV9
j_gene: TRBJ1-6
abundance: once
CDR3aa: CASSVLENSPLHF
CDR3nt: TGTGCCAGCAGCGTTTTGGAGAATTCACCCCTCCACTTT

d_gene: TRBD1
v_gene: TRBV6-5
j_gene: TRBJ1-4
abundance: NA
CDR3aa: CASSPRDRVNEKLFF
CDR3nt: TGTGCCAGCAGCCCAAGAGACAGGGTAAATGAAAAACTGTTTTTT

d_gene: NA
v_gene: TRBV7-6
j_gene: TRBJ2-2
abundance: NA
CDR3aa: CASSSTAGLTGELFF
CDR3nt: TGTGCCAGCAGCTCAACGGCAGGGCTTACCGGGGAGCTGTTTTTT

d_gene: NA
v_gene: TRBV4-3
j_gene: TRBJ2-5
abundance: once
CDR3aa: CASSVDGRETQYF
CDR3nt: TGCGCCAGCAGCGTTGATGGTAGAGAGACCCAGTACTTC

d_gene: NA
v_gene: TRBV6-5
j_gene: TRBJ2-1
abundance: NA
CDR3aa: CASRLTTDEQFF
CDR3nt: TGTGCCAGCAGACTAACTACCGATGAGCAGTTCTTC

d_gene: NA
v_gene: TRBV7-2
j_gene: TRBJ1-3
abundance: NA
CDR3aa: CASSLARRREGNTIYF
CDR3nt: TGTGCCAGCAGCTTAGCTCGTCGGAGGGAGGGAAACACCATATATTTT

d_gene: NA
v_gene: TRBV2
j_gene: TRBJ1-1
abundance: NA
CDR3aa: CASSASVPGNTEAFF
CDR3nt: TGTGCCAGCAGCGCATCCGTTCCAGGGAACACTGAAGCTTTCTTT

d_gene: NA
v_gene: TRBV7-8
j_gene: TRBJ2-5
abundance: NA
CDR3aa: CASSLSEETQYF
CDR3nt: TGTGCCAGCAGCTTATCCGAAGAGACCCAGTACTTC

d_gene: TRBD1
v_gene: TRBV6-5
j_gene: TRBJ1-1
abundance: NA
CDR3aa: CATRGLGNTEAFF
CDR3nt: TGTGCCACCAGGGGGCTGGGAAACACTGAAGCTTTCTTT

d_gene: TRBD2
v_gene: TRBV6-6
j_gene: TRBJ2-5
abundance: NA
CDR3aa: CASRPSSGRNQETQYF
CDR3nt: TGTGCCAGCAGACCATCTAGCGGGAGGAACCAAGAGACCCAGTACTTC

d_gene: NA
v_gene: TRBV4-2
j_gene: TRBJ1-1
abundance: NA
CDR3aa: CASSQGPGGGANTEAFF
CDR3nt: TGTGCCAGCAGCCAAGGCCCTGGGGGAGGGGCGAACACTGAAGCTTTCTTT

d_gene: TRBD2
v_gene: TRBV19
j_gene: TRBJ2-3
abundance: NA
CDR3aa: CASSHTSGSTDTQYF
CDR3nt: TGTGCCAGTAGTCACACTAGCGGGAGTACAGATACGCAGTATTTT

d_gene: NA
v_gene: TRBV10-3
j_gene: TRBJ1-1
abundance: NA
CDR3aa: CAISGEGTEAFF
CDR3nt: TGTGCCATCAGTGGGGAGGGGACTGAAGCTTTCTTT

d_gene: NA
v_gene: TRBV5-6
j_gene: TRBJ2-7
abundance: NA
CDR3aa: CASIKHTTYEQYF
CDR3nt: TGTGCCAGCATTAAACACACCACCTACGAGCAGTACTTC

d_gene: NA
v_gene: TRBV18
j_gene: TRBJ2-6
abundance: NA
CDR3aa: CASSPGMSGANVLTF
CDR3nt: TGTGCCAGCTCACCAGGCATGTCTGGGGCCAACGTCCTGACTTTC

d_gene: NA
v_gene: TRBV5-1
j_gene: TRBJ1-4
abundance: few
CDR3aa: CASSFSGVGSNEKLFF
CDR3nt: TGCGCCAGCAGCTTCTCGGGGGTCGGGTCTAATGAAAAACTGTTTTTT

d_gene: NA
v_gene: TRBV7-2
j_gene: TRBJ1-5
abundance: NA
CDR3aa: CASSLDRGFNQPQHF
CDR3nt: TGTGCCAGCAGCTTAGACCGCGGCTTCAATCAGCCCCAGCATTTT

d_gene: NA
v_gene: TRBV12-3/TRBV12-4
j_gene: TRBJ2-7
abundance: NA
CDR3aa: CASSLGALYEQYF
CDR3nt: TGTGCCAGCAGTTTAGGGGCCCTCTACGAGCAGTACTTC

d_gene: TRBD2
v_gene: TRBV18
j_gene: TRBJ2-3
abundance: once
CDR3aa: CASSPYLAGRGTDTQYF
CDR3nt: TGTGCCAGCTCACCATACCTAGCGGGGAGGGGCACAGATACGCAGTATTTT

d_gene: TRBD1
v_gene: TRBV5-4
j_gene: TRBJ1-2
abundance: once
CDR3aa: CASSAPTQGAHGYTF
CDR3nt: TGTGCCAGCAGCGCCCCTACGCAGGGGGCTCATGGCTACACCTTC

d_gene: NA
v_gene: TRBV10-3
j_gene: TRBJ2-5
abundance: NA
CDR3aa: CAISYDRGGETQYF
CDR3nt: TGTGCCATCAGTTACGACAGGGGAGGGGAGACCCAGTACTTC

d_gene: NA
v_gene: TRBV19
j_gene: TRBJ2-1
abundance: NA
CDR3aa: CASSIDPSGNEQFF
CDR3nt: TGTGCCAGTAGTATAGACCCGTCAGGAAATGAGCAGTTCTTC

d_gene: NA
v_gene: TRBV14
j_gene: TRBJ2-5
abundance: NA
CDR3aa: CASSPVGGGETQYF
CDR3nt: TGTGCCAGCAGCCCAGTGGGGGGTGGAGAGACCCAGTACTTC

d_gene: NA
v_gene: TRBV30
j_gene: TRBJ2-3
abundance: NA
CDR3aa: CAWTSSSQGDTQYF
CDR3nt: TGTGCCTGGACTAGCTCGTCCCAAGGAGATACGCAGTATTTT